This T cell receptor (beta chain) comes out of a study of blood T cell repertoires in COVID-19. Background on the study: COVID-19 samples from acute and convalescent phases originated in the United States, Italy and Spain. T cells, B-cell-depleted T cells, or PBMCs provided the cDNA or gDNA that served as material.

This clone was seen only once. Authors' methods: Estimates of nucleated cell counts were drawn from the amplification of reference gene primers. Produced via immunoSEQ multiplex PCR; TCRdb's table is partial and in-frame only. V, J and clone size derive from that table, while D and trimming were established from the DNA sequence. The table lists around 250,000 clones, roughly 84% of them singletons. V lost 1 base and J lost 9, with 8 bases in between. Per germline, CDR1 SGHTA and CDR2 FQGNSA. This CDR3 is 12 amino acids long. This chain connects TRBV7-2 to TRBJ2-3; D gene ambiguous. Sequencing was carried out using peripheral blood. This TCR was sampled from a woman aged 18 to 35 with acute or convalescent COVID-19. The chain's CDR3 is CASSLDSGTQYF. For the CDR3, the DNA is TGTGCCAGCAGCTTAGACAGTGGGACGCAGTATTTT.